This is a list of T cell receptor beta chains from one sample in a study of regulatory T cells in long-lasting Graves disease. TCRdb fed the multiplex PCR reads into MiXCR, producing one record per CDR3 protein. The table has some 400,000 distinct CDR3 sequences, 15% seen once. These records were also assigned to another study, of T cells in Graves' hyperthyroidism and ophthalmopathy.

The sample was peripheral blood mononuclear cells (PBMCs), taken at new diagnosis, from a patient treated with antithyroid drugs. The receptors stem from a woman in her 30s with Graves disease. The CDR3 runs from the conserved cysteine through the conserved F or W. Part of the rows lack a size; the others show once, few, many or a class for expanded clones.

CDR3: CASSSPGQAKGNEQFF
size: .
V: TRBV7-9

CDR3: CASSEPTGNEQSF
size: .
V: TRBV10-1

CDR3: CASSHENYGYTF
size: many
V: TRBV9

CDR3: CASSIANRGNTEAFF
size: .
V: TRBV19

CDR3: CASSLGGQGFNEQFF
size: many
V: TRBV5-4

CDR3: CASSHSTVEQFF
size: .
V: TRBV14

CDR3: CASSLAASLSTDTQYF
size: many
V: TRBV11-2

CDR3: CASSQEDMRRAFF
size: .
V: TRBV14

CDR3: CASSQKPGWFTEAFF
size: .
V: TRBV12-3/TRBV12-4

CDR3: CSAREYDANSYEQYF
size: many
V: TRBV20-1

CDR3: CASSSTPGGEQFF
size: many
V: TRBV7-3

CDR3: CASSKTWEGATEAFF
size: .
V: TRBV6-1

CDR3: CASTRQGPGETQYF
size: many
V: TRBV2

CDR3: CAWSLLGQMNTEAFF
size: many
V: TRBV30

CDR3: CASSLGQLLANYGYTF
size: few
V: TRBV5-6

CDR3: CASSLPPGLNTEAFF
size: .
V: TRBV7-9

CDR3: CSVDTGVGTEAFF
size: many
V: TRBV29-1

CDR3: CASNSGAGGGSPLHF
size: many
V: TRBV5-6

CDR3: CASTEQGFDSPLHF
size: .
V: TRBV6-1

CDR3: CASSENGASNQPQHF
size: many
V: TRBV2

CDR3: CASSEVSIGRAFF
size: many
V: TRBV6-1

CDR3: CASSRLSSGNTIYF
size: few
V: TRBV19